Following are 15 T cell receptor beta chains from one sample sequenced in a study of a mutant IDH1 vaccine in newly diagnosed glioma. Using immunoSEQ multiplex PCR, the repertoire was profiled, and TCRdb retains in-frame clones only, with some absent. The table records 50,000 to 65,000 clones, 80% to 90% of them present only once. No antigen has been assigned to these receptors. The time point here: week 35, safety follow-up. The investigators gave 300 ug of mutant IDH1 20-mer peptide in each vaccine dose, together with topical imiquimod. Sequencing used PBMCs, obtained from a glioma patient whose treatment included an IDH1 peptide vaccine. These receptors originate from a man aged 35 to 55 with glioma.

The chain recombines TRBV27 with TRBJ1-2; D gene ambiguous. The V and J ends lost 5 bases and 8 bases respectively, with 9 bases between them. The CDR3 length is 11 residues. Germline loops: CDR1 MNHEY, CDR2 SMNVEV (reference sequence). DNA for the CDR3: TGTGCCAGCAGTCCGGGCACCGGCTACACCTTC. Its translation is CASSPGTGYTF.

The chain is built from TRBV11-2 and TRBJ2-5; possible D gene TRBD1, 5 bases. Germline-derived CDR1 and CDR2 are SGHAT and FQNNGV. The CDR3 contains 13 residues. Trimming shortened V by 7 bases and J by 2 bases, and 11 bases separated the two germline ends. The CDR3 protein is CASTQGYQETQYF. As DNA, the CDR3 is TGTGCCAGCACCCAGGGTTATCAAGAGACCCAGTACTTC.

This clone has a handful of counts. The chain recombines TRBV6-1 with TRBJ2-5, with D tentatively TRBD1 (5 bases). The germline gives CDR1 MNHNS, CDR2 SASEGT. V was trimmed by 6 bases and J by 2 bases, leaving 16 bases between them. This CDR3 has 15 amino acids. In DNA form, the CDR3 reads TGTGCCAGCAGGTTGGGGCAGACCTATCAAGAGACCCAGTACTTC. Translation gives CASRLGQTYQETQYF.

The V gene is TRBV5-1, the J gene TRBJ2-4; D is unresolved. There are 16 residues in the CDR3. The V gene lost 0 bases and the J gene lost 3 bases, with 13 bases spanning the gap. CDR1 and CDR2 from the germline V gene are SGHRS and YFSETQ. The CDR3 loop is CASSLAVGLGKNIQYF. The CDR3, as DNA: TGCGCCAGCAGCTTGGCCGTTGGGTTAGGCAAAAACATTCAGTACTTC. The complete variable domain, with remaining parts taken from reference TRBV5-1 and TRBJ2-4, reads KAGVTQTPRYLIKTRGQQVTLSCSPISGHRSVSWYQQTPGQGLQFLFEYFSETQRNKGNFPGRFSGRQFSNSRSEMNVSTLELGDSALYLCASSLAVGLGKNIQYFGAGTRLSVL.

The chain uses TRBV7-2 and TRBJ2-7; D may be TRBD1 (6 bases). V dropped 6 bases and J dropped 0 bases, with 15 bases sitting between them. Germline CDR1 SGHTA, CDR2 FQGNSA. This CDR3 contains 15 residues. This chain's CDR3 is CASSLEGVVSYEQYF. CDR3 in DNA: TGTGCCAGCAGTCTCGAGGGGGTGGTCTCCTACGAGCAGTACTTC. The complete variable domain, with remaining parts taken from reference TRBV7-2 and TRBJ2-7, reads GAGVSQSPSNKVTEKGKDVELRCDPISGHTALYWYRQSLGQGLEFLIYFQGNSAPDKSGLPSDRFSAERTGGSVSTLTIQRTQQEDSAVYLCASSLEGVVSYEQYFGPGTRLTVT.

V gene TRBV7-2 combines with J gene TRBJ2-7, with 10 bases aligning to TRBD1. This CDR3 has 14 residues. With 6 bases clipped from V and 4 bases from J, the junction kept 6 bases outside the gene matches. Germline V gene data show CDR1 as SGHTA and CDR2 as FQGNSA. The DNA of the CDR3 is TGTGCCAGCAGACGGACAGGGGGAGGATACGAGCAGTACTTC. This encodes CASRRTGGGYEQYF.

The CDR3 loop reads CASSLGTSGSSEQFF. DNA for the CDR3: TGTGCCAGCAGCTTGGGGACTAGCGGGAGCAGTGAGCAGTTCTTC. The chain recombines TRBV7-2 with TRBJ2-1; TRBD2 agrees at 14 bases. This CDR3 is 15 amino acids long. CDR1 SGHTA and CDR2 FQGNSA come from the germline V gene. Unmatched junction bases numbered 4, after V lost 3 bases and J lost 9 bases.

The chain uses TRBV14 and TRBJ1-2, with 8 bases matching TRBD1. With 7 bases clipped from V and 1 base from J, the junction kept 5 bases outside the gene matches. The CDR3 consists of 14 residues. Germline CDR1 is SGHDN and CDR2 is FVKESK. The CDR3 DNA reads TGTGCCAGCAAGAAACAGGGGGTTAACTATGGCTACACCTTC. Its protein product is CASKKQGVNYGYTF.

The rearrangement links TRBV4-3 to TRBJ1-4; 8 nucleotides match TRBD1. The CDR3 is 14 residues long. Germline V CDR1 and CDR2: LGHNA, YSLEER. Unmatched junction bases numbered 1, after V lost 3 bases and J lost 4 bases. The CDR3 DNA reads as TGCGCCAGCAGCCAGGACAGGGTTAATGAAAAACTGTTTTTT. Protein product: CASSQDRVNEKLFF.

The rearrangement links TRBV7-9 to TRBJ2-5, with TRBD2 identical over 14 bases. CDR3 size: 16 residues. Germline V gives CDR1 SEHNR, CDR2 FQNEAQ (reference sequence). V shed 5 bases and J 5 bases; nucleotides not matched to a gene: 7. The CDR3 loop is CASSPQTSGRAETQYF. In DNA form, the CDR3 reads TGTGCCAGCAGCCCCCAGACTAGCGGGAGGGCTGAGACCCAGTACTTC.

This chain links TRBV6-1 with TRBJ1-3; D is undetermined. CDR1 and CDR2 from the germline V gene are MNHNS and SASEGT. The V end was cut by 6 bases, the J end by 1 base, with 10 bases between. CDR3 length: 14 amino acids. CDR3: CASRGLRSGNTIYF. The CDR3 bases are TGTGCCAGCAGGGGCCTCCGTTCTGGAAACACCATATATTTT.

This chain connects TRBV7-2 to TRBJ2-1; tentatively, D is TRBD2 (5 bases). Trimming pared 1 base from V and 4 bases from J, leaving 11 bases between. Per germline, CDR1 SGHTA and CDR2 FQGNSA. The CDR3 is 15 residues long. In nucleotides, the CDR3 is TGTGCCAGCAGCTTAGAACTAGGGTGGTACAATGAGCAGTTCTTC. Translation: CASSLELGWYNEQFF.

The V and J genes are TRBV18 and TRBJ1-2, with D possibly TRBD1 on 5 matching bases. Looked up from germline, CDR1 is KGHSH and CDR2 is LQKENI. V was clipped by 6 bases and J by 3 bases, with 14 bases between them. CDR3 length: 14 residues. The CDR3, as DNA: TGTGCCAGCTCCCCAGGGACCGCCGACTATGGCTACACCTTC. This encodes CASSPGTADYGYTF.

This clone was seen just once. The chain is built from TRBV5-1 and TRBJ2-2; 8 bases align to TRBD1. V gave up 2 bases and J gave up 1 base; unmatched junction bases: 7. Germline V CDR1 and CDR2: SGHRS, YFSETQ. CDR3 length: 17 residues. The CDR3 reads CASSLSGTGGNTGELFF. CDR3 sequence (DNA): TGCGCCAGCAGCTTATCCGGGACAGGTGGGAACACCGGGGAGCTGTTTTTT.

The rearrangement uses TRBV4-3 and TRBJ1-2; D unclear. Germline CDR1 is LGHNA and CDR2 is YSLEER. The CDR3 runs 17 residues. Trimming shortened V by 4 bases and J by 0 bases, and 18 bases separated the two germline ends. In DNA form, the CDR3 reads TGCGCCAGCAGCCGGGGAAGGTTGATCTTAGCTAACTATGGCTACACCTTC. It codes for CASSRGRLILANYGYTF.